This T cell receptor beta chain came from a study of shared clonotypes between healthy human individuals. CDR3 length: 12 amino acids. CDR1 and CDR2 (germline): SGHTA, FQGNSA. V shed 2 bases and J shed 4 bases, with 6 bases lying between them. Only in-frame clones appear in the TCRdb table, and some are missing; sequencing was by immunoSEQ multiplex PCR. The data show approximately 2.5 million clones, approximately 94% seen once. The chain combines TRBV7-2 with TRBJ2-7; D uncertain. The sequence was obtained from a man in his late teens or twenties in good health. The sequenced sample consisted of naive CD4+ T cells sorted from blood. Indicated subset: CD45RA+ positively selected. The CDR3 here is CASSLYAYEQYF. In nucleotides, the CDR3 is TGTGCCAGCAGCTTATACGCGTACGAGCAGTACTTC.